What follows are 28 T cell receptor beta chains derived from one specimen sequenced in a study of cytomegalovirus exposure and HLA in healthy donors. The PCR used 60 Vbeta and 13 Jbeta primers. Method: immunoSEQ multiplex PCR; TCRdb's copy keeps in-frame clones and lacks some. This sample carries 130,000 or so clones, roughly 80% of them seen once, and the ten largest clones take 8.1%. The sequenced material came from PBMCs. The source of these receptors is a woman between 50 and 59 years old in good health and CMV-seropositive.

The chain employs TRBV11-2 and TRBJ1-2, with a possible D match to TRBD1 (5 bases). With 3 bases removed from V and 6 bases from J, the gap between germline ends came to 14 bases. This CDR3 comprises 14 residues. Germline V gene sequence: CDR1 SGHAT, CDR2 FQNNGV. DNA of the CDR3: TGTGCCAGCAGCTTCTACGGGGGAAGGAATGGCTACACCTTC. Translation: CASSFYGGRNGYTF.

This clone was picked up one time. The chain combines TRBV28 with TRBJ2-7; D might be TRBD2 (5 bases). The CDR3 consists of 15 residues. The germline gives CDR1 MDHEN, CDR2 SYDVKM. Between the trimmed V and J ends, which lost 5 bases and 3 bases, there was a span of 17 bases. The CDR3 DNA is TGTGCCAGCAGTCCCTCTCCGCCCGACTACTACGAGCAGTACTTC. Protein sequence: CASSPSPPDYYEQYF.

V usage is TRBV9 and J usage is TRBJ2-7; tentatively, D is TRBD1 (6 bases). The CDR3 contains 15 residues. V shed 4 bases and J shed 3 bases, with 17 bases lying between them. Germline lookup yields CDR1 SGDLS and CDR2 YYNGEE. The CDR3 DNA reads TGTGCCAGCAGCAGATATACGGGACAAGACTACGAGCAGTACTTC. As protein: CASSRYTGQDYEQYF.

This sequence joins TRBV9 and TRBJ1-1; 7 bases are shared with TRBD1. From germline, CDR1 is SGDLS and CDR2 YYNGEE. The CDR3 is 14 amino acids. Unmatched junction bases numbered 10, after V lost 3 bases and J lost 8 bases. The CDR3 is CASSEGWGQREAFF. CDR3 DNA sequence: TGTGCCAGCAGCGAGGGGTGGGGACAGCGAGAAGCTTTCTTT.

The chain carries TRBV4-1 and TRBJ1-5; possibly TRBD1 for D (5 bases). The CDR3 has 15 amino acids. Trimming shortened V by 0 bases and J by 4 bases, and 10 bases separated the two germline ends. Germline CDR1 is MGHRA and CDR2 is YSYEKL. DNA of the CDR3: TGCGCCAGCAGCCAAGATCGGGGGAGGAATCAGCCCCAGCATTTT. It encodes CASSQDRGRNQPQHF.

The chain combines TRBV5-1 with TRBJ1-1; 7 bases map to TRBD1. Germline V CDR1 and CDR2: SGHRS, YFSETQ. Losses at the gene ends were 5 bases for V and 0 bases for J; bases not matched to a gene: 4. The CDR3 covers 14 residues. The CDR3 nucleotides are TGCGCCAGCAGGAAGACAGGGATGAACACTGAAGCTTTCTTT. Its translation is CASRKTGMNTEAFF. The full variable domain, completed using reference TRBV5-1 and TRBJ1-1, is KAGVTQTPRYLIKTRGQQVTLSCSPISGHRSVSWYQQTPGQGLQFLFEYFSETQRNKGNFPGRFSGRQFSNSRSEMNVSTLELGDSALYLCASRKTGMNTEAFFGQGTRLTVV.

The V and J genes are TRBV5-1 and TRBJ1-4; 7 bases are a match to TRBD1. Germline CDR1 SGHRS, CDR2 YFSETQ. The CDR3 covers 14 residues. J gave up 7 bases and V 0 bases, and 3 bases lay outside the gene matches. The DNA of the CDR3 is TGCGCCAGCAGCTTGGAGGGGGCTCGTGAAAAACTGTTTTTT. This sequence encodes CASSLEGAREKLFF. The whole variable domain, remainder taken from reference TRBV5-1 and TRBJ1-4, is KAGVTQTPRYLIKTRGQQVTLSCSPISGHRSVSWYQQTPGQGLQFLFEYFSETQRNKGNFPGRFSGRQFSNSRSEMNVSTLELGDSALYLCASSLEGAREKLFFGSGTQLSVL.

Notes on this clone: At one end the junction does not follow the germline gene, possibly because of a read error. The rearrangement joins TRBV7-9 to TRBJ1-5, with D tentatively TRBD1 (5 bases). Germline V CDR1 and CDR2: SEHNR, FQNEAQ (reference sequence). The CDR3 runs 15 residues. The CDR3 DNA reads TGTTCCAGCAGCTTAGGGTCAGGGATCAATCAGCCCCAGCATTTT. This gives the protein CSSSLGSGINQPQHF.

CDR3 loop: CAISGAQNPYEQYF. In DNA form, the CDR3 reads TGTGCCATCAGTGGGGCGCAGAACCCCTACGAGCAGTACTTC. The J gene is TRBJ2-7, the V gene TRBV10-3; D unresolved. Trimming pared 4 bases from V and 2 bases from J, leaving 12 bases between. Germline values: CDR1 ENHRY, CDR2 SYGVKD. The CDR3 loop spans 14 amino acids.

V usage is TRBV4-3 and J usage is TRBJ1-1, with 8 bases identical to TRBD1. The CDR3 runs to 15 residues. Unmatched junction bases numbered 9, after V lost 2 bases and J lost 7 bases. Germline values: CDR1 LGHNA, CDR2 YSLEER. Written as DNA, the CDR3 is TGCGCCAGCAGCCAACGGGGGACAGGCCTGAATGAAGCTTTCTTT. It translates to CASSQRGTGLNEAFF.

The V and J genes are TRBV7-9 and TRBJ2-1, with TRBD2 matching 7 bases. Per the germline V gene, CDR1 is SEHNR and CDR2 is FQNEAQ (reference sequence). The CDR3 covers 17 residues. Trimming took 1 base from V and 0 from J; bases not matched to a gene: 6. As DNA, the CDR3 is TGTGCCAGCAGCTTAGAGGCGGGCGGGAGCTCCTACAATGAGCAGTTCTTC. Translated, it gives CASSLEAGGSSYNEQFF.

This chain connects TRBV5-1 to TRBJ2-1; the match to TRBD2 covers 9 bases. Germline V gives CDR1 SGHRS, CDR2 YFSETQ. The CDR3 is 15 amino acids. V lost 5 bases to trimming and J lost 8 bases; unmatched junction nucleotides: 11. Here the CDR3 DNA reads TGCGCCAGCAGTGACCCGGGACTAGCTCTCCATGAGCAGTTCTTC. Translated: CASSDPGLALHEQFF.

This chain connects TRBV11-2 to TRBJ2-7; possibly TRBD2 for D (6 bases). V lost 5 bases to trimming and J lost 0 bases, with 14 bases between them. The CDR3 spans 15 residues. The germline gives CDR1 SGHAT, CDR2 FQNNGV. CDR3 loop: CASSPGDGSSYEQYF. Here the CDR3 DNA reads TGTGCCAGCAGCCCCGGGGACGGGAGCTCCTACGAGCAGTACTTC. Drawing the rest from reference TRBV11-2 and TRBJ2-7, the complete variable domain is EAGVAQSPRYKIIEKRQSVAFWCNPISGHATLYWYQQILGQGPKLLIQFQNNGVVDDSQLPKDRFSAERLKGVDSTLKIQPAKLEDSAVYLCASSPGDGSSYEQYFGPGTRLTVT.

The rearrangement uses TRBV11-2 and TRBJ2-7, with TRBD2 as a possible D gene (6 bases). The V gene's germline CDR1 is SGHAT and CDR2 FQNNGV. The CDR3 is 14 residues long. Trimming shortened V by 6 bases and J by 1 base, and 13 bases separated the two germline ends. CDR3 DNA sequence: TGTGCCAGCAGACGGGACTCGTGGTCCTACGAGCAGTACTTC. Translating gives CASRRDSWSYEQYF.

The rearrangement joins TRBV30 to TRBJ2-2; TRBD1 matches 9 bases. This CDR3 has 17 amino acids. CDR1 is GTSNPN, CDR2 SVGIG, per germline (reference sequence). With V trimmed by 2 bases and J by 9 bases, 16 bases remained unmatched. This chain's CDR3 is CAWSSLSPGTGNRELFF. The CDR3 DNA sequence: TGTGCCTGGAGTTCCCTTTCTCCCGGGACAGGGAACCGGGAGCTGTTTTTT.

This clone was observed once. This chain uses TRBV18 with TRBJ2-7; 9 bases are shared with TRBD1. There are 19 residues in the CDR3. The ends lost 0 bases at V and 6 bases at J; junction bases unmatched: 18. The V gene's germline CDR1 is KGHSH and CDR2 LQKENI. CDR3 DNA sequence: TGTGCCAGCTCACCACCGAACTGGGACAGGGCCGCAGGGGCAAGCGAGCAGTACTTC. It translates to CASSPPNWDRAAGASEQYF.

The chain links TRBV4-3 to TRBJ2-6; 7 bases line up with TRBD2. The CDR3 is 18 amino acids. V was pared by 5 bases and J by 0 bases, with 10 bases of the junction left unmatched. Per germline, CDR1 LGHNA and CDR2 YSLEER. The CDR3 protein is CASSVSGGILSGANVLTF. Written as DNA, the CDR3 is TGCGCCAGCAGCGTCTCCGGGGGGATACTCTCTGGGGCCAACGTCCTGACTTTC.

This clone was counted between two and nine times. The chain recombines TRBV25-1 with TRBJ1-1; 8 positions match TRBD1. The germline CDR1 and CDR2 sequences are MGHDK and SYGVNS. The CDR3 is 15 amino acids. V shed 6 bases, J shed 4 bases, and the junction held 10 bases outside the gene matches. As DNA, the CDR3 is TGTGCCAGCAGCGACCCCGGGACAGGAGCCACTGAAGCTTTCTTT. Protein product: CASSDPGTGATEAFF.

V is TRBV10-3 and J is TRBJ1-5; D is perhaps TRBD1 (5 bases). The CDR3 length is 15 residues. The V and J ends lost 2 bases and 4 bases respectively, with 12 bases between them. Germline loops: CDR1 ENHRY, CDR2 SYGVKD. DNA of the CDR3: TGTGCCATCAGTGAGGGGGCCAATTTTAATCAGCCCCAGCATTTT. This sequence encodes CAISEGANFNQPQHF.

V usage is TRBV5-8 and J usage is TRBJ1-6; 10 nucleotides match TRBD1. From germline, CDR1 is SGHTS and CDR2 YDEGEE. The junction had 3 bases not matched to a gene; V was cut back by 3 bases and J by 6 bases. The CDR3 length is 15 residues. The CDR3 DNA follows: TGTGCCAGCAGCTCCCGGGACAGGGGTAATTCACCCCTCCACTTT. It specifies CASSSRDRGNSPLHF.

This chain links TRBV7-9 with TRBJ1-2, with D perhaps matching TRBD1 (5 bases). Per the germline V gene, CDR1 is SEHNR and CDR2 is FQNEAQ (reference sequence). The germline V and J ends were trimmed by 4 bases and 7 bases, with 16 bases remaining between them. This CDR3 is built from 14 residues. The CDR3 sequence is CASSSGRMGGGYTF. The CDR3 DNA follows: TGTGCCAGCAGCTCCGGGAGAATGGGGGGTGGCTACACCTTC.

This chain links TRBV7-2 with TRBJ2-7; a weak D match, TRBD1 (6 bases). The CDR3 covers 15 residues. Between the trimmed V and J ends, which lost 2 bases and 3 bases, there was a span of 14 bases. CDR1 and CDR2 (germline): SGHTA, FQGNSA. The CDR3 loop reads CASSLYTGTFYEQYF. The CDR3 DNA reads TGTGCCAGCAGCTTATACACAGGGACGTTCTACGAGCAGTACTTC. Full variable domain (missing parts from reference TRBV7-2 and TRBJ2-7): GAGVSQSPSNKVTEKGKDVELRCDPISGHTALYWYRQSLGQGLEFLIYFQGNSAPDKSGLPSDRFSAERTGGSVSTLTIQRTQQEDSAVYLCASSLYTGTFYEQYFGPGTRLTVT.

The CDR3 bases are TGTGCCAGCAGCTTACGAGGCAGGGTCTCCTACGAGCAGTACTTC. It specifies CASSLRGRVSYEQYF. The chain uses TRBV7-3 and TRBJ2-5, with D perhaps TRBD1 (5 bases). The end of the DNA is better explained by TRBJ2-7, so the J call may be wrong. Germline V gene sequence: CDR1 SGHTA, CDR2 FQGTGA. The length of the CDR3 is 15 residues.

V is TRBV7-8 and J is TRBJ1-2; D unclear. Trimming took off 6 bases at V and 4 bases at J, with 12 bases between the two ends. This CDR3 has 13 residues. From germline, CDR1 is SGHVS and CDR2 FQNEAQ. CDR3 sequence reads: CASSVGGSYGYTF. The CDR3 nucleotides read TGTGCCAGCAGTGTGGGAGGGTCCTATGGCTACACCTTC. Drawing the rest from reference TRBV7-8 and TRBJ1-2, the complete variable domain is GAGVSQSPRYKVAKRGQDVALRCDPISGHVSLFWYQQALGQGPEFLTYFQNEAQLDKSGLPSDRFFAERPEGSVSTLKIQRTQQEDSAVYLCASSVGGSYGYTFGSGTRLTVV.

This clone came up once. The J gene is TRBJ2-5, the V gene TRBV28; 9 bases agree with TRBD1. The J call could be wrong; TRBJ2-7 is a better fit for the DNA end. The V gene's germline CDR1 is MDHEN and CDR2 SYDVKM. The CDR3 has 15 residues. The chain's CDR3 is CASSLQTTGGYEQYF. The DNA for the CDR3 is TGTGCCAGCAGTCTTCAAACGACAGGGGGCTACGAGCAGTACTTC.

The chain has TRBV7-6 and TRBJ2-1, with 8 bases fitting TRBD2. CDR1 is SGHVS and CDR2 is FNYEAQ in the germline V gene. V gave up 4 bases and J gave up 0 bases; unmatched junction bases: 5. The CDR3 extends over 16 amino acids. The CDR3 nucleotides read TGTGCCAGCAGCTACTCAGCGGGGGACTCCTACAATGAGCAGTTCTTC. Translating it yields CASSYSAGDSYNEQFF.

This clone was picked up one time. J is TRBJ2-7 and V is TRBV28; TRBD2 matches 11 bases. Looked up from germline, CDR1 is MDHEN and CDR2 is SYDVKM. The CDR3 runs to 17 residues. Losses at the gene ends were 2 bases for V and 1 base for J; bases not matched to a gene: 7. The CDR3 region is CASSLRLGTSGSYEQYF. The CDR3 nucleotides are TGTGCCAGCAGTTTAAGGCTCGGGACTAGCGGTTCCTACGAGCAGTACTTC.

The genes are TRBV5-1 and TRBJ2-7; the match to TRBD1 covers 8 bases. From germline, CDR1 is SGHRS and CDR2 YFSETQ. The CDR3 sequence is 16 residues long. The J segment lost 5 bases and the V segment lost 2 bases, leaving 12 bases of the junction unmatched. DNA for the CDR3: TGCGCCAGCAGCTTCCAGGGGGCTCCGGTAATGGACGAGCAGTACTTC. It yields the protein CASSFQGAPVMDEQYF.